This TCR beta chain was found in a study of memory CD4+ T cells and cytomegalovirus serostatus. Libraries were prepared by immunoSEQ multiplex PCR; TCRdb keeps only in-frame clonotypes and omits some of them. This sample has 55,000 to 60,000 clones, with roughly 77% found just once. Germline CDR1 is MDHEN and CDR2 is SYDVKM. The CDR3 consists of 16 residues. J gave up 3 bases and V 1 base, and 8 bases lay outside the gene matches. The sort gate was single viable CD3+CD4+CD8-CD45RO+ cells for memory CD4+ T cells. V and J are TRBV28 and TRBJ2-7; 8 bases fit TRBD1. This receptor was obtained from an adult in good health and CMV-seronegative. Material: memory CD4+ T cells from blood. The CDR3 spells CASSLLGATGDYEQYF. For the CDR3, the DNA is TGTGCCAGCAGTTTATTAGGGGCGACAGGGGACTACGAGCAGTACTTC.